The clone carrying this TCR beta chain was found many times. This sample was included in a study of T cell repertoires in cytomegalovirus infection. Trimming stripped 1 base from V and 8 bases from J, with 18 bases between. Germline loops: CDR1 SGHTA, CDR2 FQGNSA. The CDR3 is 16 amino acids. TCRdb used MiXCR to reprocess the reads, holding one entry per CDR3 protein. The sample yields 600,000 to 800,000 distinct CDR3 sequences, 20% to 25% seen once. The material sequenced was CD8+ T cells from PBMCs. This TCR was sampled from a human donor in good health (CMV status not recorded). Some clones in this sample may be carry-over from other donors' samples. The rearrangement links TRBV7-2 to TRBJ2-1, with D perhaps TRBD1 or TRBD2 (6 bases each). CDR3 bases: TGTGCCAGCAGCTTAGTGGGGGCCGGGGGAATCCATGAGCAGTTCTTC. Its translation is CASSLVGAGGIHEQFF.